The clone carrying this T cell receptor beta chain was seen only a few times. Its antigen is unidentified. PCR was performed using 60 Vbeta and 13 Jbeta primers. Sequencing used immunoSEQ multiplex PCR; TCRdb keeps in-frame clones, though not all of them. The sample consists of 150,000 or so clones, 60% to 85% of them appearing once. After removal of 5 bases from V and 5 bases from J, the junction contained 10 bases not matched to a gene. Germline values: CDR1 SGHRS, CDR2 YFSETQ. The CDR3 is made up of 15 amino acids. This sample was taken from a study of cytomegalovirus exposure and HLA in healthy donors. Notes on the study in general: In an earlier analysis, in roughly 600 donors, most V segments appeared productive either ~87% or ~30% of the time. Among the sequence variants, a highly shared cluster was likely an artifact of sequencing.

The clonotype comes from a middle-aged woman in good health and CMV-seropositive. This chain connects TRBV5-1 to TRBJ2-7, with 10 bases fitting TRBD1. The specimen sequenced was PBMCs. Here the CDR3 reads CASSSVGTGDNEQYF. The CDR3 DNA is TGCGCCAGCAGTTCCGTCGGGACAGGGGACAACGAGCAGTACTTC.